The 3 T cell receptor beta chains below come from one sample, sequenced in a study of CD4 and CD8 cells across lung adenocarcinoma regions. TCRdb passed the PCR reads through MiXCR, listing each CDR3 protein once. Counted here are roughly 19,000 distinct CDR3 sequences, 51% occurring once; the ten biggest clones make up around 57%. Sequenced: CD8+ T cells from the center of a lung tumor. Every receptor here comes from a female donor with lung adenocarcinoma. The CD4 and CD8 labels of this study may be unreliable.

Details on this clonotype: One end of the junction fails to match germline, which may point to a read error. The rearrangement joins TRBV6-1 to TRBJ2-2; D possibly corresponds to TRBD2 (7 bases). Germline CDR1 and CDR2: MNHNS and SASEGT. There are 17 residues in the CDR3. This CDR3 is CASRDWGGCANNSELFF. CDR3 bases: TGTGCCAGCCGCGATTGGGGGGGCTGTGCGAACAACAGTGAGCTGTTTTTC.

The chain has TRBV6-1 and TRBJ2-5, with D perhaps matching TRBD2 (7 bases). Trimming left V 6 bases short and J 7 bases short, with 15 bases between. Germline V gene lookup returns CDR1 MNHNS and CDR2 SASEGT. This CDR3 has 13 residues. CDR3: CASSRGGDGTQYF. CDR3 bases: TGTGCCAGCAGCCGCGGGGGCGATGGGACCCAGTACTTC.

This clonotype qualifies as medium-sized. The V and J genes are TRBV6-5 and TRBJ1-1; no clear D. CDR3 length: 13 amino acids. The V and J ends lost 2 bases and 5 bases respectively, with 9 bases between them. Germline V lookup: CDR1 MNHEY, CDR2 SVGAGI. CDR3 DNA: TGTGCCAGCAGTTACCGGGGAGGGACTGAAGCTTTCTTT. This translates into CASSYRGGTEAFF.